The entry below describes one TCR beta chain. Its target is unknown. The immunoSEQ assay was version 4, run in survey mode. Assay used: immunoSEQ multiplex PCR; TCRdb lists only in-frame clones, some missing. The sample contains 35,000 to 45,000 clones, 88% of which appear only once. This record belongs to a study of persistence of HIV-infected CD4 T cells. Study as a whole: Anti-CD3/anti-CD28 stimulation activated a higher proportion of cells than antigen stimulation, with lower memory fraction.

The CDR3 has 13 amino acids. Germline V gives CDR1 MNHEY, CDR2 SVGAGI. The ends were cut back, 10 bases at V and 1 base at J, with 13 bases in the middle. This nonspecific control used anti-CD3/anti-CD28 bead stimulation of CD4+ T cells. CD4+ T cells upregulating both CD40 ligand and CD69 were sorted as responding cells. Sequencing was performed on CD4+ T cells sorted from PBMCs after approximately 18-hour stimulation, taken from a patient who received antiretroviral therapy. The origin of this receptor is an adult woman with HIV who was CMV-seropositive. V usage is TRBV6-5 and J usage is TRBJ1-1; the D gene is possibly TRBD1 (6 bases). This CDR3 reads CATDRTKNTEAFF. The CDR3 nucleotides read TGTGCCACCGACAGGACCAAGAACACTGAAGCTTTCTTT.